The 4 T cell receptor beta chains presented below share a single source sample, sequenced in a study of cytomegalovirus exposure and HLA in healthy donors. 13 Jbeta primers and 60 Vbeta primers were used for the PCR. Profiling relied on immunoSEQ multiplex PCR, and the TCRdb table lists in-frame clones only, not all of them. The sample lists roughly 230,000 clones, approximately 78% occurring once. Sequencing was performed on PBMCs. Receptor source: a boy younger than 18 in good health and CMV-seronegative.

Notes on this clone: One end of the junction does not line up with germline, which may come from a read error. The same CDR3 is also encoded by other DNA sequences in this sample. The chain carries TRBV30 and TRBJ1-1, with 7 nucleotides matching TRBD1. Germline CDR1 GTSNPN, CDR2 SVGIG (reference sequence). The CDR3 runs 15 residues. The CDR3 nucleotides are TGTGCCTGGAGTGGCAGAGGGGGCATGAACACTGAAGCCTTCTTT. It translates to CAWSGRGGMNTEAFF.

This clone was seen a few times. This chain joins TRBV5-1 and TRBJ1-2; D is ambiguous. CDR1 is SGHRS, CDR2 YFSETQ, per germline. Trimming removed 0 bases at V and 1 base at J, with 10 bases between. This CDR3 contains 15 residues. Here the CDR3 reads CASSLGGTHNYGYTF. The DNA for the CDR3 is TGCGCCAGCAGCTTGGGTGGCACACATAACTATGGCTACACCTTC.

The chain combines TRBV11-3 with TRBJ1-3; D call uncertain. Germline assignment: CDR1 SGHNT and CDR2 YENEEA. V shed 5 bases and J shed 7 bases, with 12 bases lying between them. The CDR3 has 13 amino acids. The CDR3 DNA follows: TGTGCCAGCAGCCGCGTTACTTATAACACCATATATTTT. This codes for CASSRVTYNTIYF.

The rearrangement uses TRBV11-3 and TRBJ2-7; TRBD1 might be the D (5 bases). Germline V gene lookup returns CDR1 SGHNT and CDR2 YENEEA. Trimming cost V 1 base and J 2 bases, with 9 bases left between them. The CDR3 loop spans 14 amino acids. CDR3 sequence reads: CASSLGGAPYEQYF. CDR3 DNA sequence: TGTGCCAGCAGCTTAGGTGGGGCCCCCTACGAGCAGTACTTC.